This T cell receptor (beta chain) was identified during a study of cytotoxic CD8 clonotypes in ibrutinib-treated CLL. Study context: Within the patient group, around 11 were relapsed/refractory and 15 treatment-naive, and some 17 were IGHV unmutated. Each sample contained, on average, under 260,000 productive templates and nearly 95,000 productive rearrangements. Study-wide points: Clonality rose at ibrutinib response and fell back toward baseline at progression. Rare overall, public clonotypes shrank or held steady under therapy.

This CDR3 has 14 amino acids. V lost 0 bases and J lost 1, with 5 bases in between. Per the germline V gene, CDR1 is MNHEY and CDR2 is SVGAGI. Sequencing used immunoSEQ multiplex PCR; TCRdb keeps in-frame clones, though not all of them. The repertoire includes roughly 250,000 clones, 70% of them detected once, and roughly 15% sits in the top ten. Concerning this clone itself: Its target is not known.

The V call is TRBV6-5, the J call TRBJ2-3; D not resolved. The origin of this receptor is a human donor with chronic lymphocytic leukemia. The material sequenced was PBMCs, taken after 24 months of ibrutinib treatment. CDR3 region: CASSYSAGTDTQYF. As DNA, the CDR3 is TGTGCCAGCAGTTACTCCGCCGGCACAGATACGCAGTATTTT.